This entry lists 27 T cell receptor beta chains sequenced from one sample in a study of human T cells and chemical hapten exposure. Regarding time point: patch test 1, 2 weeks after DPC sensitization. As to treatment: therapeutic diphenylcyclopropenone sensitization with weekly scalp DPC. TCRdb recomputed calls from the RACE reads with MiXCR, one row per CDR3 protein. The sample comprises about 120,000 distinct CDR3 sequences, roughly an eighth of which are singletons, and 0.92% rests with the top ten. The source material was whole blood, sampled in connection with sensitization to the hapten diphenylcyclopropenone (DPC). The origin of the receptors is a young man with alopecia areata. Some clones in this sample may be carry-over from other donors' samples.

This clonotype was detected a few times. The chain links TRBV12-3 or TRBV12-4 to TRBJ1-6; 9 nucleotides align to TRBD1. V dropped 5 bases and J dropped 6; count of bases not matched to a gene: 5. CDR3 length: 15 residues. The CDR3 loop is CASSPQTGGNSPLHF. DNA for the CDR3: TGTGCCAGCAGTCCCCAGACAGGGGGTAATTCACCCCTCCACTTT.

The chain employs TRBV29-1 and TRBJ2-7, with 8 bases matching TRBD2. CDR3 length: 12 residues. The J segment lost 6 bases and the V segment lost 5 bases, leaving 6 bases of the junction unmatched. CDR1 is SQVTM, CDR2 ANQGSEA, per germline. CDR3: CSVLTGGSEQYF. CDR3 in DNA: TGCAGCGTTTTGACGGGAGGGTCCGAGCAGTACTTC.

The genes are TRBV7-2 and TRBJ2-5, with D perhaps assigned TRBD1 or TRBD2 (6 bases each). The V gene's germline CDR1 is SGHTA and CDR2 FQGNSA. This CDR3 contains 16 residues. Trimming took off 1 base at V and 5 bases at J, with 17 bases between the two ends. CDR3 amino acids: CASSLEGRGRSETQYF. The CDR3 DNA sequence: TGTGCCAGCAGCTTAGAGGGCCGGGGGCGATCTGAGACCCAGTACTTC.

Comments on this clonotype: The junction departs from the called germline gene at one end, perhaps through a read error. The chain links TRBV3-1 to TRBJ1-2; D gene ambiguous. The CDR3 extends over 16 amino acids. Germline loops: CDR1 LGHDT, CDR2 YNNKEL (reference sequence). CDR3 bases: TGTGCCAGCAGCCAAGATCTGCCAGGCCGACCCTATGGCTACGCCTTC. This gives the protein CASSQDLPGRPYGYAF.

V and J are TRBV7-3 and TRBJ2-1; D possibly matches TRBD1 or TRBD2 (5 bases each). The CDR3 is 15 amino acids. Trimming removed 3 bases from V and 2 bases from J, with 11 bases in between. Germline CDR1 reads SGHTA; CDR2 reads FQGTGA. CDR3 coding DNA: TGTGCCAGCAGCTTCGAGGGGAACCCCTACAATGAGCAGTTCTTC. Translation gives CASSFEGNPYNEQFF.

The V gene is TRBV7-9, the J gene TRBJ2-3; TRBD2 aligns across 12 bases. J lost 4 bases, V lost 4 bases, and 9 bases had no gene match. The CDR3 contains 17 residues. Germline CDR1 and CDR2: SEHNR and FQNEAQ (reference sequence). The DNA of the CDR3 is TGTGCCAGCAGCTGGCGGGGACTAGCGGGTTCAGCAGATACGCAGTATTTT. Its translation is CASSWRGLAGSADTQYF.

This clonotype was observed a handful of times. The V call is TRBV11-1, the J call TRBJ2-2; D is unclear. This CDR3 contains 13 residues. V lost 4 bases to trimming and J lost 0 bases, with 3 bases between them. Germline lookup yields CDR1 SGHAT and CDR2 FQDESV (reference sequence). The CDR3 DNA is TGTGCCAGCAGCTGGTCGAACACCGGGGAGCTGTTTTTT. Translation gives CASSWSNTGELFF.

J is TRBJ2-2 and V is TRBV6-5; D unresolved. CDR3 length: 14 amino acids. V dropped 5 bases and J dropped 5 bases, with 12 bases sitting between them. Per germline, CDR1 MNHEY and CDR2 SVGAGI. The CDR3 DNA reads TGTGCCAGCAGTCCTCGTTTTTTTACCGGGGAGCTGTTTTTT. Protein sequence: CASSPRFFTGELFF.

V is TRBV12-3 or TRBV12-4 and J is TRBJ2-7, with unresolved D. The CDR3 spans 13 residues. V dropped 0 bases and J dropped 5 bases, with 8 bases sitting between them. The DNA of the CDR3 is TGTGCCAGCAGTTTAGCCCCCCCCCACGAGCAGTACTTC. Translating gives CASSLAPPHEQYF.

This clonotype was seen a few times. The rearrangement joins TRBV12-3 or TRBV12-4 to TRBJ2-2, with D perhaps given as TRBD1 or TRBD2 (5 bases each). This CDR3 region has 16 residues. V gave up 4 bases and J gave up 0 bases, with 12 bases separating them. The CDR3 here is CASSSWDLPNTGELFF. The CDR3 DNA reads as TGTGCCAGCAGTTCCTGGGACCTCCCGAACACCGGGGAGCTGTTTTTT.

The gene calls are TRBV6-5 and TRBJ2-1, with a possible D match to TRBD1 (6 bases). The V and J ends lost 5 bases and 3 bases respectively, with 17 bases between them. The CDR3 loop spans 16 amino acids. CDR1 and CDR2 from the germline V gene are MNHEY and SVGAGI. The CDR3 coding sequence is TGTGCCAGCAGTAGGACAGCACCCAGGGGCTACAATGAGCAGTTCTTC. Protein sequence: CASSRTAPRGYNEQFF.

This clonotype was observed a few times. The J gene is TRBJ1-5, the V gene TRBV2; D might be TRBD1 (5 bases). Germline V CDR1 and CDR2: SNHLY, FYNNEI. The CDR3 is made up of 13 amino acids. V was pared by 8 bases and J by 1 base, with 9 bases between. CDR3 in amino acids: CASGTLSNQPQHF. CDR3 in DNA: TGTGCCAGCGGGACTCTCAGCAATCAGCCCCAGCATTTT.

This clonotype was counted a few times. The chain recombines TRBV5-5 with TRBJ2-1, with D possibly called TRBD1 or TRBD2 (5 bases each). This CDR3 has 13 residues. V was clipped by 2 bases and J by 7 bases, with 10 bases between them. Germline V gene data show CDR1 as SGHKS and CDR2 as YYEKEE (reference sequence). CDR3 sequence: CASSFRGANEQFF. In nucleotides, the CDR3 is TGTGCCAGCAGCTTCCGAGGGGCTAATGAGCAGTTCTTC.

The chain uses TRBV5-1 and TRBJ2-7; D gene uncertain. CDR3 length equals 14 residues. Germline V gene data show CDR1 as SGHRS and CDR2 as YFSETQ. Trimming took off 4 bases at V and 5 bases at J, with 16 bases between the two ends. CDR3 sequence reads: CASSTRPANDEQYF. As DNA, the CDR3 is TGCGCCAGCAGCACCCGACCGGCTAATGACGAGCAGTACTTC.

Here the CDR3 DNA reads TGTGCCAGCGTCACTAGCGGTGGTTACAATGAGCAGTTCTTC. Translation gives CASVTSGGYNEQFF. The chain links TRBV2 to TRBJ2-1, with 8 bases identical to TRBD2. V lost 8 bases, J lost 4 bases, and 7 bases stayed unmatched. Per the germline V gene, CDR1 is SNHLY and CDR2 is FYNNEI. The CDR3 has 14 amino acids.

Many counts were recorded for this clonotype. The CDR3 is CSAIRSDTSYQPQHF. The CDR3 DNA reads as TGCAGTGCTATTCGCTCGGACACCTCCTATCAGCCCCAGCATTTT. This chain uses TRBV20-1 with TRBJ1-5, with D perhaps matching TRBD1 (5 bases). Per germline, CDR1 DFQATT and CDR2 SNEGSKA (reference sequence). The V gene lost 4 bases and the J gene lost 5 bases, with 18 bases spanning the gap. The CDR3 loop spans 15 amino acids.

This clonotype was found a few times. This chain links TRBV3-1 with TRBJ2-2; D is undetermined. The V end lost 4 bases, the J end lost 1 base, and 10 bases lay between the germline ends. CDR1 and CDR2 from the germline V gene are LGHDT and YNNKEL (reference sequence). The CDR3 loop spans 15 amino acids. The CDR3 bases are TGTGCCAGCAGCCCCCAACTGAGGAACACCGGGGAGCTGTTTTTT. Its translation: CASSPQLRNTGELFF. Using reference TRBV3-1 and TRBJ2-2 for the parts outside the CDR3, the full variable domain is DTAVSQTPKYLVTQMGNDKSIKCEQNLGHDTMYWYKQDSKKFLKIMFSYNNKELIINETVPNRFSPKSPDKAHLNLHINSLELGDSAVYFCASSPQLRNTGELFFGEGSRLTVL.

This clonotype was picked up many times. V is TRBV6-2 or TRBV6-3 and J is TRBJ2-7; 10 bases map to TRBD2. CDR1 MNHEY and CDR2 SVGEGT come from the germline V gene. J lost 1 base, V lost 5 bases, and 5 bases had no gene match. CDR3 length equals 15 residues. The CDR3 spells CASSPVAGGSYEQYF. The CDR3 DNA is TGTGCCAGCAGTCCCGTAGCGGGGGGATCCTACGAGCAGTACTTC.

This clonotype came up a few times. The rearrangement links TRBV29-1 to TRBJ2-3, with D possibly TRBD1 on 6 matching bases. The germline V and J ends were trimmed by 3 bases and 0 bases, with 10 bases remaining between them. Germline lookup yields CDR1 SQVTM and CDR2 ANQGSEA. The CDR3 spans 14 residues. DNA of the CDR3: TGCAGCGTTGATCAGGGGCCTAGCACAGATACGCAGTATTTT. Amino acids: CSVDQGPSTDTQYF.

This clonotype has more than one count but fewer than ten. J is TRBJ1-4 and V is TRBV15; TRBD1 agrees at 7 bases. The junction had 8 bases not matched to a gene; V was cut back by 5 bases and J by 8 bases. This CDR3 is built from 14 residues. Germline V gives CDR1 LNHNV, CDR2 YYDKDF (reference sequence). The DNA for the CDR3 is TGTGCCACCAGCGCGCGGGACAGTGGGGAAAAACTGTTTTTT. Translated: CATSARDSGEKLFF.

J is TRBJ1-6 and V is TRBV6-6; no definite D call. CDR1 MNHNY and CDR2 SVGAGI come from the germline V gene (reference sequence). This CDR3 spans 16 amino acids. The germline V and J ends were trimmed by 0 bases and 9 bases, with 15 bases remaining between them. CDR3 loop: CASSYSILAGGSPLHF. CDR3 DNA: TGTGCCAGCAGTTACTCGATCTTGGCAGGAGGTTCACCCCTCCACTTT.

This rearrangement joins TRBV6-2 or TRBV6-3 to TRBJ2-7; the D is unclear. The CDR3 has 15 residues. CDR1 MNHEY and CDR2 SVGEGT come from the germline V gene. The V gene lost 3 bases and the J gene lost 6 bases, with 18 bases spanning the gap. The CDR3 region is CASSYCRHARCEQYF. The CDR3 nucleotides are TGTGCCAGCAGTTATTGCAGGCACGCGCGATGCGAGCAGTACTTC.

The J gene is TRBJ2-5, the V gene TRBV18; D is undetermined. CDR1 and CDR2 (germline): KGHSH, LQKENI. V was shortened by 3 bases and J by 1 base, with 6 bases between the two germline ends. This CDR3 region has 13 residues. CDR3 loop: CASSPDVQETQYF. CDR3 DNA sequence: TGTGCCAGCTCACCGGACGTCCAAGAGACCCAGTACTTC.

On this clonotype: A much larger clone is a single base away; this may be a read error. CDR3 protein: CASKPEPSTDTQHF. The CDR3 coding sequence is TGTGCCAGCAAGCCAGAACCTAGCACAGATACGCAGCATTTT. The chain couples TRBV7-6 to TRBJ2-3, with no clear D. TRBJ1-5 explains the end of the DNA better; the J call may be wrong. There are 14 residues in the CDR3. Germline CDR1 and CDR2: SGHVS and FNYEAQ.

V and J are TRBV20-1 and TRBJ1-1; D is unresolved. The germline V and J ends were trimmed by 0 bases and 6 bases, with 17 bases remaining between them. CDR3 length: 15 amino acids. CDR1 DFQATT and CDR2 SNEGSKA come from the germline V gene (reference sequence). CDR3 DNA: TGCAGTGCTAGAGAAATCCGTGGGCCCGCTTCTGAAGCTTTCTTT. Protein: CSAREIRGPASEAFF.

The V call is TRBV5-6, the J call TRBJ2-2, with TRBD1 as a possible D gene (5 bases). Between the trimmed V and J ends, which lost 3 bases and 1 base, there was a span of 10 bases. Germline V lookup: CDR1 SGHDT, CDR2 YYEEEE. The CDR3 sequence is 15 residues long. As DNA, the CDR3 is TGTGCCAGCAGCTACCGAACAGGGAACACCGGGGAGCTGTTTTTT. It is translated as CASSYRTGNTGELFF.

This clonotype was seen a handful of times. The chain is built from TRBV29-1 and TRBJ1-1; D is uncertain. Per germline, CDR1 SQVTM and CDR2 ANQGSEA. The ends were cut back, 5 bases at V and 0 bases at J, with 10 bases in the middle. This CDR3 is built from 13 residues. The CDR3 sequence: CSVRRQLNTEAFF. The CDR3 DNA reads TGCAGCGTTCGAAGACAACTGAACACTGAAGCTTTCTTT.